This T cell receptor beta chain was profiled in a study of cytomegalovirus exposure and HLA in healthy donors. Broader study findings: Most TCRs appeared rarely, but some public TCRs recurred in many donors. Cytomegalovirus association was assigned to approximately 180 TCR beta chains.

Clones were sequenced by immunoSEQ multiplex PCR, and TCRdb holds only the in-frame ones, with some missing. The sample includes around 190,000 clones, roughly nine tenths of them seen just once. The donors were members of the approximately 130-subject validation cohort (separate from the approximately 670-subject first cohort). As regards this clone: No antigen is known for it.

With 0 bases removed from V and 0 bases from J, the gap between germline ends came to 10 bases. Germline V gives CDR1 MGHRA, CDR2 YSYEKL. This CDR3 contains 16 residues. The specimen sequenced was PBMCs. The origin of this receptor is a young man in good health and CMV-seropositive. The chain recombines TRBV4-1 with TRBJ2-3, with D possibly matching TRBD2 (5 bases). CDR3 sequence: CASSQDGIPSTDTQYF. The CDR3 nucleotides are TGCGCCAGCAGCCAAGACGGGATTCCGAGCACAGATACGCAGTATTTT.